This is a list of T cell receptor beta chains from one sample in a study of Graves' ophthalmopathy and Graves' hyperthyroidism. From the multiplex PCR reads, TCRdb called clonotypes with MiXCR, one entry per CDR3 protein. The sample holds 350,000 to 400,000 distinct CDR3 sequences, 15% to 20% seen once. The sequenced sample was peripheral blood. These receptors all come from a young woman with Graves' ophthalmopathy. The CDR3 runs from the conserved cysteine through the conserved F or W. A D gene is named only where the DNA matches it firmly. Clone size is given for some rows only: seen once, a few or many times, or a class if the clone is expanded.

V gene,clone size,J gene,D gene,CDR3 protein,CDR3 DNA
TRBV4-1,NA,TRBJ2-7,NA,CASSQALTDTAYEQYF,TGCGCCAGCAGCCAAGCGTTAACGGACACTGCCTACGAGCAGTACTTC
TRBV6-5,many,TRBJ2-5,NA,CASRSGVLETQYF,TGTGCCAGCAGGTCAGGGGTGCTCGAGACCCAGTACTTC
TRBV11-2,many,TRBJ2-7,NA,CASSIISGKGDYEQYF,TGTGCCAGCAGCATAATCAGTGGGAAGGGGGATTACGAGCAGTACTTC
TRBV6-2/TRBV6-3,NA,TRBJ2-7,NA,CASSLGPGALSEQYF,TGTGCCAGCAGTTTAGGCCCGGGAGCATTGTCCGAGCAGTACTTC
TRBV7-8,many,TRBJ2-2,TRBD1,CASSTRDRGTGELFF,TGTGCCAGCAGCACACGCGACAGGGGCACCGGGGAGCTGTTTTTT
TRBV6-5,many,TRBJ1-3,NA,CASSLRDLSSGNTIYF,TGTGCCAGCTCTTTACGGGACTTAAGCTCTGGAAACACCATATATTTT
TRBV7-9,many,TRBJ1-2,TRBD1,CASSLYGTESLYGYTF,TGTGCCAGCAGCTTATACGGGACAGAATCTCTATACGGCTACACCTTC
TRBV6-5,many,TRBJ2-7,NA,CASSYSDPSYEQYF,TGTGCCAGCAGTTACTCTGACCCCTCTTACGAGCAGTACTTC
TRBV6-2/TRBV6-3,many,TRBJ2-7,NA,CASGSLIPAREQYF,TGTGCCAGCGGCAGTCTGATCCCAGCGCGAGAGCAGTACTTC
TRBV19,many,TRBJ1-5,NA,CASSIWLNSLNQPQHF,TGTGCCAGTAGTATATGGTTGAACAGCCTCAATCAGCCCCAGCATTTT
TRBV9,many,TRBJ1-2,NA,CASSLRDRTGRDGYTF,TGTGCCAGCAGCCTCCGAGATCGGACGGGTAGGGATGGCTACACCTTC
TRBV6-5,many,TRBJ1-1,NA,CASSSGGEGSEAFF,TGTGCCAGCAGTTCGGGGGGCGAGGGCTCTGAAGCTTTCTTT
TRBV6-1,NA,TRBJ2-5,NA,CASSPLLTKAEETQYF,TGTGCCAGCAGTCCTCTGCTGACCAAGGCAGAAGAGACCCAGTACTTC
TRBV30,many,TRBJ1-3,NA,CAWSDNGNTIYF,TGTGCCTGGAGTGACAACGGAAACACCATATATTTT
TRBV9,many,TRBJ1-5,NA,CASSVSPQEPQHF,TGTGCCAGCAGCGTAAGTCCGCAGGAGCCCCAGCATTTT
TRBV6-5,many,TRBJ2-2,TRBD1,CASRSTGANTGELFF,TGTGCCAGCAGATCGACAGGGGCGAACACCGGGGAGCTGTTTTTT
TRBV12-3/TRBV12-4,NA,TRBJ2-7,NA,CASTQTTNQDEQYF,TGTGCCAGCACCCAAACGACCAACCAGGACGAGCAGTACTTC
TRBV5-1,NA,TRBJ1-1,TRBD1,CASSLVLGTERNTEAFF,TGCGCCAGCAGCTTGGTACTAGGGACAGAGAGGAACACTGAAGCTTTCTTT
TRBV7-8,many,TRBJ2-2,NA,CASSSSFTAGTGELFF,TGTGCCAGCAGCTCCTCTTTCACCGCCGGCACCGGGGAGCTGTTTTTT
TRBV7-8,many,TRBJ1-2,NA,CASSLTIPNYGYTF,TGTGCCAGCAGCTTAACTATCCCCAACTATGGCTACACCTTC
TRBV12-3/TRBV12-4,many,TRBJ1-1,NA,CASSLAGRVQAFF,TGTGCCAGCAGTTTAGCGGGAAGAGTCCAAGCTTTCTTT
TRBV6-5,NA,TRBJ2-5,TRBD1,CASSSPGQGNQETQYF,TGTGCCAGCAGTTCCCCGGGACAGGGGAACCAAGAGACCCAGTACTTC
TRBV30,many,TRBJ2-4,NA,CAWIPGLAKNIQYF,TGTGCCTGGATTCCAGGGTTAGCCAAAAACATTCAGTACTTC
TRBV28,many,TRBJ1-6,TRBD1,CASSFGQVNSPLHF,TGTGCCAGCAGTTTTGGACAGGTCAATTCACCCCTCCACTTT
TRBV28,many,TRBJ1-5,TRBD1,CASSWDRGHQPQHF,TGTGCCAGCAGTTGGGACAGGGGGCATCAGCCCCAGCATTTT
TRBV15,few,TRBJ2-7,NA,CATSAHPVSEQYF,TGTGCCACCAGCGCCCACCCGGTCTCCGAGCAGTACTTC
TRBV19,many,TRBJ1-1,NA,CASSWKLNTEAFF,TGTGCCAGTAGCTGGAAGTTGAACACTGAAGCTTTCTTT
TRBV28,many,TRBJ2-5,NA,CASSSKSRETQYF,TGTGCCAGCAGTTCGAAGTCCCGGGAGACCCAGTACTTC
TRBV12-3/TRBV12-4,NA,TRBJ1-4,TRBD1,CASRETGLEATNEKLFF,TGTGCCAGCAGGGAGACAGGGTTAGAGGCAACTAATGAAAAACTGTTTTTT
TRBV20-1,many,TRBJ2-2,TRBD2,CSARDGKRGENTGELFF,TGCAGTGCTAGAGATGGCAAGCGGGGGGAGAACACCGGGGAGCTGTTTTTT
TRBV12-3/TRBV12-4,many,TRBJ2-7,NA,CASSLRPASYEQYF,TGTGCCAGCAGTCTTAGACCCGCTTCCTACGAGCAGTACTTC
TRBV11-2,NA,TRBJ2-5,TRBD2,CASSLDGLGGVSRETQYF,TGTGCCAGCAGCTTAGACGGCCTGGGGGGGGTCAGCCGAGAGACCCAGTACTTC
TRBV11-2,many,TRBJ1-1,NA,CASSLRRVTLNTEAFF,TGTGCCAGCAGCCTCCGACGGGTGACCCTGAACACTGAAGCTTTCTTT
TRBV6-2/TRBV6-3,NA,TRBJ2-3,TRBD2,CASRALRLAGTDTQYF,TGTGCCAGCAGAGCATTACGACTAGCGGGAACAGATACGCAGTATTTT
TRBV28,many,TRBJ2-7,TRBD2,CASCWTSGRNSYEQYF,TGTGCCAGCTGCTGGACTAGCGGGAGGAACTCCTACGAGCAGTACTTC
TRBV5-1,many,TRBJ1-5,TRBD1,CASASGGGGQPQHF,TGCGCCAGCGCCTCAGGGGGGGGTGGACAGCCCCAGCATTTT
TRBV6-1,many,TRBJ2-7,NA,CASSDRRGDSYEQYF,TGTGCCAGCAGTGATCGCCGGGGTGACTCCTACGAGCAGTACTTC
TRBV18,many,TRBJ1-2,NA,CASSPTAFYGYTF,TGTGCCAGCTCACCGACAGCCTTCTATGGCTACACCTTC
TRBV29-1,many,TRBJ2-2,NA,CSVIGGPGTGELFF,TGCAGCGTGATCGGGGGGCCTGGCACCGGGGAGCTGTTTTTT
TRBV3-1,few,TRBJ1-2,NA,CASSPQGPWSNYGYTF,TGTGCCAGCAGCCCCCAGGGACCATGGAGCAACTATGGCTACACCTTC
TRBV19,many,TRBJ1-1,NA,CASKFLSVDTEAFF,TGTGCCAGTAAGTTTTTGTCGGTGGACACTGAAGCTTTCTTT
TRBV7-3,many,TRBJ2-2,TRBD2,CASSQPGTSNPGELFF,TGTGCCAGCAGCCAACCCGGGACTAGCAATCCCGGGGAGCTGTTTTTT
TRBV19,many,TRBJ1-5,TRBD1,CASTSLSSDRGRNQPQHF,TGTGCCAGTACTTCCCTTAGCAGCGACAGGGGACGCAATCAGCCCCAGCATTTT
TRBV6-1,NA,TRBJ2-7,TRBD1,CASSTQTGGEQYF,TGTGCCAGCAGTACGCAGACAGGGGGCGAGCAGTACTTC
TRBV19,NA,TRBJ2-2,NA,CASSIGGASLSTGELFF,TGTGCCAGTAGTATAGGTGGCGCGAGTCTTAGCACCGGGGAGCTGTTTTTT
TRBV11-2,many,TRBJ2-7,TRBD1,CASSGTGRRVLLAYEQYF,TGTGCCAGCAGTGGGACAGGGAGGAGGGTTTTGTTAGCCTACGAGCAGTACTTC
TRBV5-1,many,TRBJ1-1,TRBD1,CASSDLQGPNTEAFF,TGCGCCAGCAGCGACTTACAGGGGCCGAACACTGAAGCTTTCTTT
TRBV27,many,TRBJ2-5,TRBD2,CASSSLTSGGASETQYF,TGTGCCAGCAGTTCCCTCACTAGCGGGGGGGCCTCAGAGACCCAGTACTTC
TRBV27,few,TRBJ2-5,TRBD2,CASSSVPGLDETQYF,TGTGCCAGCAGTTCCGTGCCCGGACTAGATGAGACCCAGTACTTC
TRBV6-2/TRBV6-3,NA,TRBJ1-5,NA,CAISYGGQPQHF,TGTGCCATCAGTTACGGCGGTCAGCCCCAGCATTTT
TRBV7-2,many,TRBJ1-1,TRBD1,CASSFGTGGTEAFF,TGTGCCAGCAGCTTCGGGACAGGGGGCACTGAAGCTTTCTTT
TRBV4-2,NA,TRBJ2-2,NA,CASSQVPVGAGELFF,TGTGCCAGCAGCCAAGTCCCGGTGGGTGCCGGGGAGCTGTTTTTT
TRBV28,few,TRBJ2-7,NA,CASSFPDSDSYEQYF,TGTGCCAGCAGTTTTCCGGACAGCGATTCCTACGAGCAGTACTTC
TRBV25-1,many,TRBJ1-1,NA,CASSEYNPLVAAFF,TGTGCCAGCAGTGAATATAACCCCCTCGTCGCAGCTTTCTTT
TRBV6-2/TRBV6-3,NA,TRBJ1-1,NA,CASSLSAWTEAFF,TGTGCCAGCAGCCTTTCAGCATGGACTGAAGCTTTCTTT